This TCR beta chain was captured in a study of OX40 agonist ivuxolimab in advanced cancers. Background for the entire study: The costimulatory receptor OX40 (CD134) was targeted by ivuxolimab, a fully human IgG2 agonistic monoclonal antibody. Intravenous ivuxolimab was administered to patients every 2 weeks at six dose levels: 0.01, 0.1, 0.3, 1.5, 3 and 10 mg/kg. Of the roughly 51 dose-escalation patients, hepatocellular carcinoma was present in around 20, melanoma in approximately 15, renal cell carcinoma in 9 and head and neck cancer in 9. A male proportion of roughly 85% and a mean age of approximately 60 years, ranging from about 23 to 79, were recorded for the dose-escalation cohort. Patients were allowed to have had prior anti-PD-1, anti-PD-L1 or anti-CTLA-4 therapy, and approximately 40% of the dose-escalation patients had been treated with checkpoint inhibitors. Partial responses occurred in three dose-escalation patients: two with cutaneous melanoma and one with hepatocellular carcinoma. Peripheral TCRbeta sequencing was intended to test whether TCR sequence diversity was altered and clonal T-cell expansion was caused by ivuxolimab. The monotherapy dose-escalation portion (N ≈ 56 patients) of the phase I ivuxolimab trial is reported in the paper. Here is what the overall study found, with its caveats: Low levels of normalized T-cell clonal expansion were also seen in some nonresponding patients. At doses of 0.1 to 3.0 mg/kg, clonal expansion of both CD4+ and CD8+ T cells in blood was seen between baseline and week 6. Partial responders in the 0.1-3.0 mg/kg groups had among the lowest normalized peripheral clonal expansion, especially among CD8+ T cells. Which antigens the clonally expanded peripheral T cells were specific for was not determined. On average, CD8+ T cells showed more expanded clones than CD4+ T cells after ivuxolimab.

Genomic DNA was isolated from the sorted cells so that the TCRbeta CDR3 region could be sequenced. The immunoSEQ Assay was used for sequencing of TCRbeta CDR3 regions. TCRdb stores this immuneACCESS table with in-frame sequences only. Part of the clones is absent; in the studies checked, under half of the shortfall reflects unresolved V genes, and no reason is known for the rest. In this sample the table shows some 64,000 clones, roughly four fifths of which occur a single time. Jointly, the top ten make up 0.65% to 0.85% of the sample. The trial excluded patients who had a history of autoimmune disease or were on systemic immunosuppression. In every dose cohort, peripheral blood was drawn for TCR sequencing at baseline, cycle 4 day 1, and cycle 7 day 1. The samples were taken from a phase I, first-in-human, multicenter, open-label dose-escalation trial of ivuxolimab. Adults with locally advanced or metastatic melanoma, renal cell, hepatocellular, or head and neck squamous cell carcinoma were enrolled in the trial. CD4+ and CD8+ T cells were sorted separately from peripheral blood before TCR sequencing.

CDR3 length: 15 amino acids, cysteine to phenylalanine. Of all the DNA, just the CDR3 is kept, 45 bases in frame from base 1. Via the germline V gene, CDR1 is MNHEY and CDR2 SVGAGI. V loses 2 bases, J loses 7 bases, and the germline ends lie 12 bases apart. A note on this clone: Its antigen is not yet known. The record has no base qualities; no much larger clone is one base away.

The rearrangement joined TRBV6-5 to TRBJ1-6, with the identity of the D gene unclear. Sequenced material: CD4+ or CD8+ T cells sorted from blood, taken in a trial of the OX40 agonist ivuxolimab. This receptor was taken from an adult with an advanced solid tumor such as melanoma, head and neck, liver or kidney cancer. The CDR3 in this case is CASSYGGSTNSPLHF. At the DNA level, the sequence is TGTGCCAGCAGTTACGGTGGCTCAACCAATTCACCCCTCCACTTT.